Presented here are 20 T cell receptor beta chains from one specimen sequenced in a study of blood T cell repertoires in COVID-19. TCRdb's copy holds only in-frame clones and misses some; the assay was immunoSEQ multiplex PCR. The sample lists 350,000 or so clones; more than 70% were seen once. The sequencing input was peripheral blood. The receptors stem from a woman in her twenties or thirties with COVID-19, enrolled during active disease.

The chain has TRBV4-1 and TRBJ1-4; 7 bases are shared with TRBD1. Germline V gene lookup returns CDR1 MGHRA and CDR2 YSYEKL. The junction had 10 bases not matched to a gene; V was cut back by 1 base and J by 8 bases. CDR3 length: 16 residues. The CDR3 spells CASSQAGNRGREKLFF. CDR3 nucleotide sequence: TGCGCCAGCAGCCAAGCCGGAAACAGGGGCAGGGAAAAACTGTTTTTT.

The chain is built from TRBV5-8 and TRBJ2-7; D is perhaps TRBD1 (6 bases). Germline CDR1 is SGHTS and CDR2 is YDEGEE. V lost 6 bases, J lost 4 bases, and 20 bases lay in between. The CDR3 runs 15 residues. The DNA of the CDR3 is TGTGCCAGCACCGAACCTAAGGGACACCCATACGAGCAGTACTTC. Its translation is CASTEPKGHPYEQYF.

The chain is built from TRBV27 and TRBJ2-1; D is possibly TRBD1 (5 bases). Looked up from germline, CDR1 is MNHEY and CDR2 is SMNVEV (reference sequence). The ends were cut back, 2 bases at V and 0 bases at J, with 8 bases in the middle. This CDR3 has 15 residues. The CDR3 DNA sequence: TGTGCCAGCAGTTTAAGACAGAACTCCTACAATGAGCAGTTCTTC. This codes for CASSLRQNSYNEQFF.

The J gene is TRBJ2-4, the V gene TRBV4-1; D is perhaps TRBD2 (6 bases). CDR3 size: 17 residues. Deletions cut 4 bases from V and 0 bases from J, with 16 bases between. CDR1 is MGHRA and CDR2 is YSYEKL in the germline V gene. CDR3 in DNA: TGCGCCAGCAGCCCCTTAGGAGGAGGGCAAGCCAAAAACATTCAGTACTTC. Translation: CASSPLGGGQAKNIQYF.

The rearrangement links TRBV28 to TRBJ2-6; D is perhaps TRBD1 (6 bases). The CDR3 runs 16 residues. Germline CDR1 and CDR2: MDHEN and SYDVKM. V gave up 8 bases and J gave up 0 bases, with 14 bases separating them. The CDR3 is CASLPGHLSGANVLTF. Written as DNA, the CDR3 is TGTGCCAGCCTTCCGGGACATCTCTCTGGGGCCAACGTCCTGACTTTC.

The CDR3 reads CASSLGAGGEQYF. DNA for the CDR3: TGTGCCAGCAGCTTAGGGGCGGGAGGTGAGCAGTACTTC. The chain carries TRBV7-2 and TRBJ2-7, with 8 bases that match TRBD2. Germline V gene lookup returns CDR1 SGHTA and CDR2 FQGNSA. V lost 1 base to trimming and J lost 7 bases; unmatched junction nucleotides: 3. This CDR3 is 13 amino acids long. Full variable domain (rest looked up from reference TRBV7-2 and TRBJ2-7): GAGVSQSPSNKVTEKGKDVELRCDPISGHTALYWYRQSLGQGLEFLIYFQGNSAPDKSGLPSDRFSAERTGGSVSTLTIQRTQQEDSAVYLCASSLGAGGEQYFGPGTRLTVT.

The chain employs TRBV5-6 and TRBJ1-2; 12 bases line up with TRBD1. With 4 bases clipped from V and 8 bases from J, the junction kept 6 bases outside the gene matches. Germline CDR1 reads SGHDT; CDR2 reads YYEEEE. The CDR3 is 14 residues long. The CDR3 region has the DNA TGTGCCAGCAGCCTGGGACAGGGGGCGGAGGGCTACACCTTC. Protein product: CASSLGQGAEGYTF.

The chain is built from TRBV29-1 and TRBJ1-3; D unresolved. This CDR3 spans 13 amino acids. The germline gives CDR1 SQVTM, CDR2 ANQGSEA. V gave up 4 bases and J gave up 1 base, with 8 bases separating them. The CDR3, as DNA: TGCAGCGTTGCCTTATTATCTGGAAACACCATATATTTT. Translated, it gives CSVALLSGNTIYF.

This clone was counted between two and nine times. V is TRBV4-2 and J is TRBJ2-2; TRBD2 agrees at 10 bases. There are 17 residues in the CDR3. Germline CDR1 reads LGHNA; CDR2 reads YNFKEQ. The junction had 9 bases not matched to a gene; V was cut back by 4 bases and J by 4 bases. In DNA, the CDR3 is TGTGCCAGCAGCCCGAGGACTAGCGGAAGCGCCACCGGGGAGCTGTTTTTT. It is translated as CASSPRTSGSATGELFF.

The chain employs TRBV10-2 and TRBJ2-2, with D perhaps TRBD1 (5 bases). The CDR3 loop spans 14 amino acids. In germline, CDR1 is WSHSY, CDR2 SAAADI. Trimming took off 4 bases at V and 3 bases at J, with 9 bases between the two ends. The CDR3 region has the DNA TGCGCCAGCAGTGTCCCCAGGGACACCGGGGAGCTGTTTTTT. It encodes CASSVPRDTGELFF.

In regard to this clone: The sample carries other DNA sequences with the same CDR3. CDR3: CASSLSGSTDTQYF. CDR3 nucleotide sequence: TGTGCCAGCAGCTTATCAGGGAGCACAGATACGCAGTATTTT. The rearrangement links TRBV11-3 to TRBJ2-3; D is possibly TRBD1 (5 bases). Trimming pared 2 bases from V and 0 bases from J, leaving 6 bases between. Germline CDR1 and CDR2: SGHNT and YENEEA. CDR3 size: 14 residues.

The V gene is TRBV6-2 or TRBV6-3, the J gene TRBJ2-1; a possible D gene is TRBD2 (6 bases). V lost 6 bases, J lost 4 bases, and 10 bases lay in between. This CDR3 comprises 13 residues. Germline-derived CDR1 and CDR2 are MNHEY and SVGEGT. CDR3 loop: CASSRDSYNEQFF. The CDR3 DNA reads as TGTGCCAGCAGCCGGGACTCATACAATGAGCAGTTCTTC.

The chain employs TRBV10-2 and TRBJ2-7; 8 bases fit TRBD1. This CDR3 has 16 amino acids. V lost 2 bases to trimming and J lost 3 bases; unmatched junction nucleotides: 9. From germline, CDR1 is WSHSY and CDR2 SAAADI. The CDR3 is CASSETGTGKVYEQYF. CDR3 sequence (DNA): TGCGCCAGCAGTGAGACCGGGACAGGAAAGGTCTACGAGCAGTACTTC.

The V and J genes are TRBV28 and TRBJ1-6; D possibly corresponds to TRBD1 (5 bases). Germline V CDR1 and CDR2: MDHEN, SYDVKM. Trimming took off 7 bases at V and 6 bases at J, with 13 bases between the two ends. This CDR3 comprises 14 residues. The CDR3 loop is CASTLGAANSPLHF. As DNA, the CDR3 is TGTGCCAGCACTCTAGGGGCGGCTAATTCACCCCTCCACTTT. Based on the CDR3 plus reference TRBV28 and TRBJ1-6, the full variable domain is DVKVTQSSRYLVKRTGEKVFLECVQDMDHENMFWYRQDPGLGLRLIYFSYDVKMKEKGDIPEGYSVSREKKERFSLILESASTNQTSMYLCASTLGAANSPLHFGNGTRLTVT.

The chain joins TRBV4-1 to TRBJ1-3; D is uncertain. The CDR3 has 15 amino acids. The V end lost 0 bases, the J end lost 2 bases, and 8 bases lay between the germline ends. Germline V lookup: CDR1 MGHRA, CDR2 YSYEKL. CDR3 bases: TGCGCCAGCAGCCAAGATGCCGGGACTGGAAACACCATATATTTT. This gives the protein CASSQDAGTGNTIYF.

The rearrangement links TRBV5-1 to TRBJ2-3, with D maybe TRBD1 (6 bases). CDR1 SGHRS and CDR2 YFSETQ come from the germline V gene. V lost 3 bases to trimming and J lost 2 bases, with 13 bases between them. This CDR3 spans 15 amino acids. The CDR3 loop reads CASSSFDRLTDTQYF. CDR3 bases: TGCGCCAGCAGCTCTTTTGACAGGCTCACAGATACGCAGTATTTT.

The rearrangement uses TRBV30 and TRBJ2-7; the match to TRBD1 covers 10 bases. The CDR3 is 15 amino acids. V gave up 4 bases and J gave up 6 bases; unmatched junction bases: 12. The germline V gene encodes CDR1 GTSNPN and CDR2 SVGIG (reference sequence). This chain's CDR3 is CAWTSSRTGGSEQYF. Here the CDR3 DNA reads TGTGCCTGGACCTCATCCAGGACAGGGGGGTCCGAGCAGTACTTC.

The chain couples TRBV2 to TRBJ2-5, with TRBD1 matching 7 bases. The V gene's germline CDR1 is SNHLY and CDR2 FYNNEI. CDR3 length: 14 amino acids. The J segment lost 2 bases and the V segment lost 5 bases, leaving 5 bases of the junction unmatched. Here the CDR3 reads CASSKGQVQETQYF. CDR3 sequence (DNA): TGTGCCAGCAGTAAAGGACAGGTACAAGAGACCCAGTACTTC. Looking up the rest from reference TRBV2 and TRBJ2-5 gives the full variable domain: EPEVTQTPSHQVTQMGQEVILRCVPISNHLYFYWYRQILGQKVEFLVSFYNNEISEKSEIFDDQFSVERPDGSNFTLKIRSTKLEDSAMYFCASSKGQVQETQYFGPGTRLLVL.

The V and J genes are TRBV5-1 and TRBJ2-2; 7 nucleotides align to TRBD2. From germline, CDR1 is SGHRS and CDR2 YFSETQ. The CDR3 extends over 14 amino acids. Germline trimming cut 4 bases from V and 6 bases from J; bases unmatched to any gene: 6. The CDR3 DNA reads as TGCGCCAGCAGCCCATCGGGAGGCCCCGGGGAGCTGTTTTTT. It encodes CASSPSGGPGELFF. Looking up the rest from reference TRBV5-1 and TRBJ2-2 gives the full variable domain: KAGVTQTPRYLIKTRGQQVTLSCSPISGHRSVSWYQQTPGQGLQFLFEYFSETQRNKGNFPGRFSGRQFSNSRSEMNVSTLELGDSALYLCASSPSGGPGELFFGEGSRLTVL.

The V gene is TRBV6-5, the J gene TRBJ2-7, with 8 bases that match TRBD1. The CDR3 spans 14 residues. With V trimmed by 11 bases and J by 3 bases, 12 bases remained unmatched. The V gene's germline CDR1 is MNHEY and CDR2 SVGAGI. CDR3 amino acids: CAAKTRTGNYEQYF. The DNA for the CDR3 is TGTGCCGCCAAGACGAGGACAGGGAACTACGAGCAGTACTTC.